This passage covers 18 T cell receptor beta chains from one sample sequenced in a study of T cell changes during pregnancy in multiple sclerosis. TCRdb's copy holds only in-frame clones and misses some; the assay was immunoSEQ multiplex PCR. This sample has tens of thousands of clones, with 80% to 95% found just once. The sequencing here drew on CD4+ T cells from peripheral blood mononuclear cells, taken in the third trimester of pregnancy. These receptors all stem from a female donor with multiple sclerosis, enrolled in a pregnancy study.

The chain combines TRBV2 with TRBJ1-2, with 7 bases that match TRBD1. Per germline, CDR1 SNHLY and CDR2 FYNNEI. The length of the CDR3 is 14 residues. The ends lost 5 bases at V and 4 bases at J; junction bases unmatched: 7. CDR3 sequence reads: CASSPQAGGYGYTF. The CDR3 DNA sequence: TGTGCCAGCAGTCCCCAAGCAGGGGGCTATGGCTACACCTTC.

This chain links TRBV27 with TRBJ2-3; TRBD1 matches 7 bases. Germline values: CDR1 MNHEY, CDR2 SMNVEV (reference sequence). This CDR3 has 15 amino acids. Losses at the gene ends were 6 bases for V and 4 bases for J; bases not matched to a gene: 10. DNA for the CDR3: TGTGCCAGCAGGACAAAAGACAGGGCCTCAGATACGCAGTATTTT. Residues: CASRTKDRASDTQYF.

This chain joins TRBV28 and TRBJ2-1; maybe TRBD1 (5 bases). With 3 bases removed from V and 5 bases from J, the gap between germline ends came to 14 bases. The germline V gene has CDR1 MDHEN and CDR2 SYDVKM. The length of the CDR3 is 15 residues. The CDR3 bases are TGTGCCAGCAGTTTTGGCCAGGGAAGGAACAATGAGCAGTTCTTC. It codes for CASSFGQGRNNEQFF.

This sequence joins TRBV5-1 and TRBJ1-3; the match to TRBD1 covers 10 bases. J lost 7 bases, V lost 0 bases, and 10 bases had no gene match. The CDR3 loop spans 17 amino acids. Germline values: CDR1 SGHRS, CDR2 YFSETQ. The CDR3 reads CASSLEGAPTGGNTIYF. The CDR3 DNA reads as TGCGCCAGCAGCTTGGAAGGGGCCCCGACAGGGGGCAACACCATATATTTT.

The rearrangement links TRBV4-2 to TRBJ2-7; 11 bases are a match to TRBD2. The CDR3 consists of 17 residues. The V and J ends lost 1 base and 5 bases, in that order; junction bases with no gene match: 10. The V gene's germline CDR1 is LGHNA and CDR2 YNFKEQ. As DNA, the CDR3 is TGTGCCAGCAGCCAAGGCCGTGCGGGACTAGCGGTTCACGAGCAGTACTTC. This translates into CASSQGRAGLAVHEQYF.

The CDR3 DNA reads as TGCAGCGTTGCGTCCCCAGGTGCCACAGATACGCAGTATTTT. Protein sequence: CSVASPGATDTQYF. The chain employs TRBV29-1 and TRBJ2-3; D ambiguous. This CDR3 is 14 amino acids long. Germline CDR1 is SQVTM and CDR2 is ANQGSEA. Trimming shortened V by 4 bases and J by 2 bases, and 13 bases separated the two germline ends.

The V gene is TRBV5-6, the J gene TRBJ2-1; D is possibly TRBD2 (6 bases). CDR3 length: 15 residues. Germline CDR1 and CDR2: SGHDT and YYEEEE. The V gene lost 6 bases and the J gene lost 5 bases, with 18 bases spanning the gap. The CDR3 loop is CASTRAGGTDNEQFF. The CDR3 DNA is TGTGCCAGCACGCGGGCGGGCGGGACCGACAATGAGCAGTTCTTC.

The chain recombines TRBV20-1 with TRBJ1-2; no clear D. This CDR3 comprises 11 residues. Per the germline V gene, CDR1 is DFQATT and CDR2 is SNEGSKA (reference sequence). V lost 6 bases and J lost 6, with 11 bases in between. This CDR3 reads CSAARENGYTF. The CDR3 nucleotides read TGCAGTGCCGCACGGGAAAATGGCTACACCTTC.

V gene TRBV19 combines with J gene TRBJ2-7; TRBD1 is a possible D gene (6 bases). With 1 base removed from V and 2 bases from J, the gap between germline ends came to 9 bases. The V gene's germline CDR1 is LNHDA and CDR2 SQIVND (reference sequence). The CDR3 has 14 residues. The CDR3 DNA sequence: TGTGCCAGTAGTATAGCAGGGGTTGCCTACGAGCAGTACTTC. Amino acid sequence: CASSIAGVAYEQYF.

This clone was observed a single time. This chain uses TRBV7-8 with TRBJ1-5, with D unresolved. Trimming stripped 0 bases from V and 8 bases from J, with 8 bases between. This CDR3 spans 13 amino acids. Per the germline V gene, CDR1 is SGHVS and CDR2 is FQNEAQ. The CDR3 region is CASSLAWREPQHF. CDR3 DNA: TGTGCCAGCAGCTTAGCGTGGAGGGAGCCCCAGCATTTT.

This clone turned up a few times. The CDR3 loop is CASSSGTGGTDTQYF. DNA of the CDR3: TGCGCCAGCAGCTCCGGGACAGGGGGCACAGATACGCAGTATTTT. This chain uses TRBV5-1 with TRBJ2-3, with 10 bases aligning to TRBD1. Unmatched junction bases numbered 2, after V lost 3 bases and J lost 1 base. The CDR3 has 15 residues. Germline CDR1 and CDR2: SGHRS and YFSETQ.

This chain joins TRBV6-1 and TRBJ2-1; no reliable D call. V gave up 3 bases and J gave up 2 bases, with 5 bases separating them. CDR1 is MNHNS, CDR2 SASEGT, per germline. The CDR3 consists of 13 residues. CDR3 sequence: CASSDITYNEQFF. DNA of the CDR3: TGTGCCAGCAGTGATATTACCTACAATGAGCAGTTCTTC.

The rearrangement joins TRBV2 to TRBJ2-3; tentative D call: TRBD1 (5 bases). Per the germline V gene, CDR1 is SNHLY and CDR2 is FYNNEI. The CDR3 sequence is 20 residues long. V was pared by 7 bases and J by 3 bases, with 32 bases between. CDR3 in amino acids: CASIRVTNKDSESVTDTQYF. The CDR3, as DNA: TGTGCCAGCATTAGGGTGACAAACAAAGACAGCGAAAGTGTAACAGATACGCAGTATTTT.

The chain couples TRBV30 to TRBJ2-1; 14 nucleotides agree with TRBD2. There are 16 residues in the CDR3. CDR1 and CDR2 (germline): GTSNPN, SVGIG (reference sequence). V lost 8 bases and J lost 7; bases outside the gene matches: 13. The CDR3 reads CAGPVGTSGSGNEQFF. The CDR3 DNA reads TGTGCCGGCCCGGTCGGGACTAGCGGGAGCGGAAATGAGCAGTTCTTC. The variable domain in full, completed from reference TRBV30 and TRBJ2-1, reads SQTIHQWPATLVQPVGSPLSLECTVEGTSNPNLYWYRQAAGRGLQLLFYSVGIGQISSEVPQNLSASRPQDRQFILSSKKLLLSDSGFYLCAGPVGTSGSGNEQFFGPGTRLTVL.

This chain connects TRBV4-3 to TRBJ2-2; tentatively, D is TRBD1 (5 bases). CDR1 is LGHNA, CDR2 YSLEER, per germline. V lost 0 bases to trimming and J lost 1 base, with 12 bases between them. The CDR3 loop spans 17 amino acids. CDR3 sequence (DNA): TGCGCCAGCAGCCAAGACTTCATAGGGGTGAACACCGGGGAGCTGTTTTTT. Its translation is CASSQDFIGVNTGELFF.

V gene TRBV18 combines with J gene TRBJ2-4, with 9 bases aligning to TRBD2. Germline-derived CDR1 and CDR2 are KGHSH and LQKENI. Germline trimming cut 6 bases from V and 1 base from J; bases unmatched to any gene: 10. The CDR3 runs 17 residues. CDR3 coding DNA: TGTGCCAGCTCCCCCTTAGCGGGAGAGCTTGCCAAAAACATTCAGTACTTC. Translation gives CASSPLAGELAKNIQYF.

The CDR3 bases are TGTGCCAGCAGCCTACAGGGGGGAATCTCTGGAAACACCATATATTTT. Translated: CASSLQGGISGNTIYF. V usage is TRBV13 and J usage is TRBJ1-3; 8 nucleotides line up with TRBD1. Germline V CDR1 and CDR2: PRHDT, FYEKMQ (reference sequence). This CDR3 is 16 amino acids long. Trimming took 5 bases from V and 0 from J; bases not matched to a gene: 6.

The V and J genes are TRBV7-2 and TRBJ2-7; 10 bases are a match to TRBD2. The CDR3 totals 15 residues. Germline V lookup: CDR1 SGHTA, CDR2 FQGNSA. With 4 bases clipped from V and 5 bases from J, the junction kept 8 bases outside the gene matches. This CDR3 is CASSSQAGGPHEQYF. In nucleotides, the CDR3 is TGTGCCAGCAGCTCACAAGCGGGAGGGCCGCACGAGCAGTACTTC.